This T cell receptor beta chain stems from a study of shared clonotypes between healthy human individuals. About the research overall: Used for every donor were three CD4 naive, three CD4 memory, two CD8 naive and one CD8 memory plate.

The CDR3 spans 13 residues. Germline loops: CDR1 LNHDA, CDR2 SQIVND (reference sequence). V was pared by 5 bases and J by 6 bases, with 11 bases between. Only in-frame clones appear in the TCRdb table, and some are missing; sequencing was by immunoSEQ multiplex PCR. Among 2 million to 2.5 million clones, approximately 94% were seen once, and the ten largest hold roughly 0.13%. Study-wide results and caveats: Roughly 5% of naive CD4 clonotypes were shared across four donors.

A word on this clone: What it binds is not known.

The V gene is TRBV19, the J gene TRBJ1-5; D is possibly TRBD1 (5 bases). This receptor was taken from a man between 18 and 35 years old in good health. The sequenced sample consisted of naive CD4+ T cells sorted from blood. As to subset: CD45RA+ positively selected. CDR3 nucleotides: TGTGCCAGTAGTTGGGGGGTAGGTCAGCCCCAGCATTTT. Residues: CASSWGVGQPQHF.